Each of the 11 T cell receptor beta chains below was sequenced from the same sample in a study of T cell repertoires in cytomegalovirus infection. No cognate antigen is known for these TCRs. One entry per CDR3 protein results from TCRdb running MiXCR on the reads. The table includes 830,000 or so distinct CDR3 sequences, over 25% detected once. The sequencing here drew on cultured CD8+ T cells from PBMCs, taken from culture after CMV antigen stimulation. The receptors come from a human donor in good health (CMV status not recorded). Some clones in this sample may be carry-over from other donors' samples.

The chain links TRBV5-1 to TRBJ2-1, with 7 bases that match TRBD1. With 5 bases clipped from V and 5 bases from J, the junction kept 7 bases outside the gene matches. Germline V gene sequence: CDR1 SGHRS, CDR2 YFSETQ. CDR3 length: 14 residues. The CDR3: CASSYRTGDNEQFF. In DNA form, the CDR3 reads TGCGCCAGCAGTTATAGGACAGGAGACAATGAGCAGTTCTTC.

This clonotype was seen just once. The chain uses TRBV14 and TRBJ2-1; no definite D call. Between the trimmed V and J ends, which lost 5 bases and 0 bases, there was a span of 14 bases. The length of the CDR3 is 16 residues. Germline loops: CDR1 SGHDN, CDR2 FVKESK. CDR3 residues: CASSNVEADSYNEQFF. The DNA for the CDR3 is TGTGCCAGCAGCAATGTAGAGGCCGACTCCTACAATGAGCAGTTCTTC.

This clonotype has more than one count but fewer than ten. The CDR3 loop reads CASSPRTGVDFF. The CDR3 coding sequence is TGTGCCAGCAGCCCGCGGACGGGAGTTGACTTCTTT. V gene TRBV7-9 combines with J gene TRBJ1-1; D ambiguous. Per the germline V gene, CDR1 is SEHNR and CDR2 is FQNEAQ (reference sequence). V lost 5 bases, J lost 14 bases, and 18 bases lay in between. The length of the CDR3 is 12 residues.

This clonotype has only a few counts. Germline is not matched at one junction end, which may reflect a read error. V gene TRBV12-3 or TRBV12-4 combines with J gene TRBJ2-1; perhaps TRBD2 as D (5 bases). The CDR3 runs 14 residues. The CDR3: CASSPEAPYNEQFF. CDR3 coding DNA: TGTGCCAGCAGTCCGGAGGCTCCCTACAATGAGCAGTTCTTT.

This clonotype was seen many times. This rearrangement joins TRBV7-6 to TRBJ2-7, with 12 nucleotides matching TRBD2. V dropped 1 base and J dropped 1; count of bases not matched to a gene: 2. The CDR3 contains 16 residues. CDR1 is SGHVS and CDR2 is FNYEAQ in the germline V gene. CDR3 loop: CASSLGTSGVSYEQYF. The CDR3, as DNA: TGTGCCAGCAGCTTAGGGACTAGCGGGGTATCCTACGAGCAGTACTTC.

CDR3 residues: CSVEGVWGGYTF. Written as DNA, the CDR3 is TGCAGCGTTGAGGGGGTGTGGGGCGGCTACACCTTC. J is TRBJ1-2 and V is TRBV29-1; D may be TRBD1 (5 bases). Trimming stripped 3 bases from V and 8 bases from J, with 13 bases between. Germline values: CDR1 SQVTM, CDR2 ANQGSEA. The CDR3 is 12 residues long.

The chain joins TRBV28 to TRBJ1-4; tentative D call: TRBD1 (6 bases). This CDR3 has 14 residues. The germline V gene has CDR1 MDHEN and CDR2 SYDVKM. The ends were cut back, 7 bases at V and 5 bases at J, with 14 bases in the middle. The CDR3 region is CASTPSGHNEKLFF. CDR3 sequence (DNA): TGTGCCAGCACCCCCTCGGGACACAATGAAAAACTGTTTTTT.

This clonotype occurred a few times. The V gene is TRBV11-2, the J gene TRBJ1-2; 7 bases match TRBD1. V lost 1 base and J lost 6; bases outside the gene matches: 17. Germline loops: CDR1 SGHAT, CDR2 FQNNGV. The CDR3 is made up of 18 amino acids. The CDR3 sequence: CASSLGPTGWEELDGYTF. DNA of the CDR3: TGTGCCAGCAGCTTAGGCCCGACAGGGTGGGAAGAACTGGATGGCTACACCTTC.

This sequence joins TRBV29-1 and TRBJ1-2; 10 positions match TRBD1. Germline V CDR1 and CDR2: SQVTM, ANQGSEA. The CDR3 extends over 13 amino acids. The chain's CDR3 is CSSRDRGRDGYTF. The CDR3 DNA reads as TGCAGTTCCCGGGACAGGGGTCGGGATGGCTACACCTTC.

As regards this clonotype: Germline and junction disagree at one end, which may indicate a read error. This chain connects TRBV9 to TRBJ2-2, with D maybe TRBD2 (5 bases). The CDR3 totals 13 residues. Germline V gene sequence: CDR1 SGDLS, CDR2 YYNGEE. CDR3 in DNA: TGTGTCAGCAGCGGTACCTACACCGGGGAGCTGTTTTTT. Translation gives CVSSGTYTGELFF. The entire variable domain, with the rest obtained from reference TRBV9 and TRBJ2-2, is as follows: DSGVTQTPKHLITATGQRVTLRCSPRSGDLSVYWYQQSLDQGLQFLIQYYNGEERAKGNILERFSAQQFPDLHSELNLSSLELGDSALYFCVSSGTYTGELFFGEGSRLTVL.

The V and J genes are TRBV7-6 and TRBJ1-1; D is uncertain. Germline lookup yields CDR1 SGHVS and CDR2 FNYEAQ. Between the trimmed V and J ends, which lost 5 bases and 2 bases, there was a span of 15 bases. The length of the CDR3 is 15 residues. Here the CDR3 DNA reads TGTGCCAGCAGCCCGACGGAGGGAGTAAACACTGAAGCTTTCTTT. This translates into CASSPTEGVNTEAFF.